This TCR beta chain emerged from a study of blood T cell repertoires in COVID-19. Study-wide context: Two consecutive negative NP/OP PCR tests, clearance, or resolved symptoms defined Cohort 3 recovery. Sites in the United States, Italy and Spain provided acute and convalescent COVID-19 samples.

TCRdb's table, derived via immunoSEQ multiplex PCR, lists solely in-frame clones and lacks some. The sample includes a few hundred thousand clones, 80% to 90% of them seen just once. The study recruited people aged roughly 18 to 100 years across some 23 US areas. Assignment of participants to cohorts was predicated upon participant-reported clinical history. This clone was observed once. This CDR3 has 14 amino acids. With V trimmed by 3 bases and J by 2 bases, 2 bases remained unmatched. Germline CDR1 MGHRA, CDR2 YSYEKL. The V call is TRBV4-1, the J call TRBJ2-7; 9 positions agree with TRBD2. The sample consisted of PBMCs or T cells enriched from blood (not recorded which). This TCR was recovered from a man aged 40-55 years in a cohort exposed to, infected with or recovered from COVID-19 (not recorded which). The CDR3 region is CASSQTSGTYEQYF. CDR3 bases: TGCGCCAGCAGCCAGACTAGCGGAACCTACGAGCAGTACTTC.